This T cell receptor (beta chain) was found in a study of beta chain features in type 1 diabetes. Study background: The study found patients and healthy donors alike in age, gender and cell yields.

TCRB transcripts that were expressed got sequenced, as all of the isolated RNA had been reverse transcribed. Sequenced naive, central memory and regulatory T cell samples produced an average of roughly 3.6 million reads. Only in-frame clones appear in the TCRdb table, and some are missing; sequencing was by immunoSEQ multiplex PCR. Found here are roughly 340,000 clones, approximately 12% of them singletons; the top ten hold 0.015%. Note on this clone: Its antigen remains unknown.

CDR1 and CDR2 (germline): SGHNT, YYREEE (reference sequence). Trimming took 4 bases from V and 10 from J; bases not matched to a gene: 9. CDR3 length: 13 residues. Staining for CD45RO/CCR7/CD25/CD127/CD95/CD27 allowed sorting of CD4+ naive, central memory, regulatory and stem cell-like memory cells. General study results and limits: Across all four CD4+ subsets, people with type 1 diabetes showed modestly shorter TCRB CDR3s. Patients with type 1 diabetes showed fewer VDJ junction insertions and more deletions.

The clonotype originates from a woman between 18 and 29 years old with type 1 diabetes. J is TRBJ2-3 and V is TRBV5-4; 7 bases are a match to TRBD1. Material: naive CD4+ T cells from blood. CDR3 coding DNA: TGTGCCAGCAGCCGTGACAGGGAAGGGGCGCAGTATTTT. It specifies CASSRDREGAQYF.